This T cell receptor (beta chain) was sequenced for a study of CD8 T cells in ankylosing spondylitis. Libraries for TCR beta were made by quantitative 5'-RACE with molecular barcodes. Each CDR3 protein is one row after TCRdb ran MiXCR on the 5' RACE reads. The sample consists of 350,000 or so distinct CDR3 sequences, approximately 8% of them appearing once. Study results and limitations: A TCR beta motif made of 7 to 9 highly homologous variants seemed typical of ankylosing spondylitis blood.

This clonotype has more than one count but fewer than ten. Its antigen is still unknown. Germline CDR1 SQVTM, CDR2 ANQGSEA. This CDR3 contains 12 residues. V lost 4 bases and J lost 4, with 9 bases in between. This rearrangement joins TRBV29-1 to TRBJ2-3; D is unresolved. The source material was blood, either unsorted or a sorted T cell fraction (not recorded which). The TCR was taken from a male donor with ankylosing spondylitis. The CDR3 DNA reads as TGCAGCGTTGCTGTGGTCCCAGATACGCAGTATTTT. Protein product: CSVAVVPDTQYF.